The 22 T cell receptor beta chains below all came from one sample that was sequenced in a study of immune evolution from preneoplasia to lung adenocarcinoma. Assay used: immunoSEQ multiplex PCR; TCRdb lists only in-frame clones, some missing. In the table there are about 8,000 clones, roughly 73% of which are singletons. Sequencing input: FFPE adjacent normal lung tissue. All receptors come from a person between 65 and 79 years old with lung adenocarcinoma.

The V call is TRBV15, the J call TRBJ2-7, with 7 nucleotides matching TRBD2. The CDR3 is 15 residues long. Germline V gives CDR1 LNHNV, CDR2 YYDKDF (reference sequence). The trim removed 3 bases at V and 5 bases at J, leaving 10 bases unmatched. The CDR3 nucleotides are TGTGCCACCAGCAGTCTAAAGGGAGGGGCGGACGAGCAGTACTTC. Translation gives CATSSLKGGADEQYF.

This clone has more than one count but fewer than ten. The chain uses TRBV14 and TRBJ2-3; 12 nucleotides align to TRBD2. The V gene's germline CDR1 is SGHDN and CDR2 FVKESK. The CDR3 has 15 residues. Losses at the gene ends were 5 bases for V and 5 bases for J; bases not matched to a gene: 5. The CDR3 nucleotides read TGTGCCAGCAGCGCCACTAGCGGGAGGAGAGATACGCAGTATTTT. This codes for CASSATSGRRDTQYF. The full variable domain, rest sourced from reference TRBV14 and TRBJ2-3, is EAGVTQFPSHSVIEKGQTVTLRCDPISGHDNLYWYRRVMGKEIKFLLHFVKESKQDESGMPNNRFLAERTGGTYSTLKVQPAELEDSGVYFCASSATSGRRDTQYFGPGTRLTVL.

The genes are TRBV25-1 and TRBJ2-7; D gene unclear. This CDR3 comprises 11 residues. V was cut by 3 bases and J by 4 bases, with 4 bases left in between. From germline, CDR1 is MGHDK and CDR2 SYGVNS. CDR3 region: CASSESYEQYF. DNA for the CDR3: TGTGCCAGCAGTGAGTCTTACGAGCAGTACTTC.

CDR3 sequence: CASSLTGYHEQYF. The CDR3 nucleotides read TGTGCCAGCAGTTTGACAGGGTACCACGAGCAGTACTTC. V and J are TRBV27 and TRBJ2-7; TRBD1 matches at 7 bases. Germline trimming cut 3 bases from V and 5 bases from J; bases unmatched to any gene: 4. This CDR3 spans 13 amino acids. Germline V gives CDR1 MNHEY, CDR2 SMNVEV (reference sequence).

This clone was detected only once. The gene calls are TRBV4-1 and TRBJ1-4; unclear D gene. This CDR3 region has 14 residues. The germline V gene has CDR1 MGHRA and CDR2 YSYEKL. The V and J ends lost 7 bases and 8 bases respectively, with 17 bases between them. The CDR3 loop reads CASTLDTSGEKLFF. The CDR3 DNA reads as TGCGCCAGCACCCTAGACACCTCGGGGGAAAAACTGTTTTTT.

The chain recombines TRBV5-1 with TRBJ1-1, with a weak D call TRBD1 (6 bases). The germline gives CDR1 SGHRS, CDR2 YFSETQ. The CDR3 sequence is 13 residues long. The ends were cut back, 6 bases at V and 1 base at J, with 10 bases in the middle. CDR3 amino acids: CASTGGQNTEAFF. The DNA of the CDR3 is TGCGCCAGCACGGGGGGACAGAACACTGAAGCTTTCTTT.

The chain employs TRBV10-2 and TRBJ2-1, with 13 nucleotides matching TRBD2. CDR1 is WSHSY and CDR2 is SAAADI in the germline V gene. This CDR3 is 15 amino acids long. Unmatched junction bases numbered 1, after V lost 6 bases and J lost 2 bases. CDR3 loop: CASRGLAGPYNEQFF. The CDR3 bases are TGCGCCAGCAGGGGACTAGCGGGACCCTACAATGAGCAGTTCTTC.

V and J are TRBV7-9 and TRBJ2-1; 9 nucleotides align to TRBD2. This CDR3 spans 16 amino acids. Trimming cost V 6 bases and J 6 bases; bases outside gene matches: 12. Germline-derived CDR1 and CDR2 are SEHNR and FQNEAQ (reference sequence). The CDR3 protein is CASSFSGLAGLNEQFF. DNA of the CDR3: TGTGCCAGCAGTTTTAGTGGGCTAGCGGGGCTCAATGAGCAGTTCTTC. Full variable domain (missing parts from reference TRBV7-9 and TRBJ2-1): DTGVSQNPRHKITKRGQNVTFRCDPISEHNRLYWYRQTLGQGPEFLTYFQNEAQLEKSRLLSDRFSAERPKGSFSTLEIQRTEQGDSAMYLCASSFSGLAGLNEQFFGPGTRLTVL.

The chain employs TRBV10-2 and TRBJ2-5; D is perhaps TRBD1 or TRBD2 (6 bases each). CDR3 size: 16 residues. The V end was cut by 2 bases, the J end by 5 bases, with 18 bases between. The germline V gene encodes CDR1 WSHSY and CDR2 SAAADI. DNA of the CDR3: TGCGCCAGCAGTGAGCGTCGGGGAACAGGGAGGGAGACCCAGTACTTC. Its translation is CASSERRGTGRETQYF.

The chain is built from TRBV29-1 and TRBJ2-3; no firm D call. The CDR3 contains 13 residues. CDR1 is SQVTM, CDR2 ANQGSEA, per germline. V lost 4 bases and J lost 2, with 10 bases in between. CDR3 sequence: CSVVPHVTDTQYF. CDR3 DNA: TGCAGCGTTGTCCCTCACGTCACAGATACGCAGTATTTT.

The chain links TRBV27 to TRBJ2-3; 10 nucleotides agree with TRBD1. V shed 5 bases, J shed 3 bases, and the junction held 8 bases outside the gene matches. Germline-derived CDR1 and CDR2 are MNHEY and SMNVEV (reference sequence). The CDR3 has 16 amino acids. CDR3: CASSPGGQGFTDTQYF. The CDR3 DNA reads as TGTGCCAGCAGTCCGGGGGGACAGGGGTTTACAGATACGCAGTATTTT.

This chain uses TRBV9 with TRBJ1-1; no reliable D call. V lost 0 bases, J lost 5 bases, and 8 bases lay in between. The V gene's germline CDR1 is SGDLS and CDR2 YYNGEE. The CDR3 totals 13 residues. The CDR3 region is CASSVVRGTEAFF. The CDR3 DNA sequence: TGTGCCAGCAGCGTAGTACGAGGAACTGAAGCTTTCTTT.

This chain joins TRBV4-1 and TRBJ1-4; perhaps TRBD1 as D (5 bases). Germline lookup yields CDR1 MGHRA and CDR2 YSYEKL. V lost 5 bases and J 7 bases, leaving 11 bases between the germline ends. The CDR3 loop spans 13 amino acids. Written as DNA, the CDR3 is TGCGCCAGCAGCTTGGGGCATTTTGAAAAACTGTTTTTT. This translates into CASSLGHFEKLFF.

The genes are TRBV5-1 and TRBJ2-3, with a possible D match to TRBD2 (6 bases). CDR3 length: 16 amino acids. The germline gives CDR1 SGHRS, CDR2 YFSETQ. Trimming removed 4 bases at V and 4 bases at J, with 19 bases between. This chain's CDR3 is CASSPAGRMGADTQYF. DNA for the CDR3: TGCGCCAGCAGCCCGGCAGGGAGGATGGGTGCAGATACGCAGTATTTT.

DNA for the CDR3: TGTGCCAGCTCCCCCCGGGGGGCCTCCTACGAGCAGTACTTC. Translated, it gives CASSPRGASYEQYF. The J gene is TRBJ2-7, the V gene TRBV18; D is possibly TRBD2 (7 bases). The germline V gene has CDR1 KGHSH and CDR2 LQKENI. The CDR3 totals 14 residues. V was cut by 6 bases and J by 0 bases, with 12 bases left in between.

The CDR3 spells CASKGTGAYEQYF. CDR3 DNA sequence: TGTGCCAGCAAAGGGACTGGTGCCTACGAGCAGTACTTC. The chain is built from TRBV6-1 and TRBJ2-7; D perhaps matches TRBD2 (6 bases). Between the trimmed V and J ends, which lost 7 bases and 2 bases, there was a span of 12 bases. Germline V gives CDR1 MNHNS, CDR2 SASEGT. This CDR3 comprises 13 residues.

The rearrangement links TRBV5-6 to TRBJ1-1; weak D call: TRBD1 (6 bases). Trimming stripped 5 bases from V and 4 bases from J, with 12 bases between. This CDR3 contains 13 residues. Germline CDR1 is SGHDT and CDR2 is YYEEEE. In DNA form, the CDR3 reads TGTGCCAGCAGACAGGGTTTTGGCACTGAAGCTTTCTTT. Translated: CASRQGFGTEAFF.

The chain links TRBV5-1 to TRBJ2-3; possible D gene TRBD2, 6 bases. The V gene's germline CDR1 is SGHRS and CDR2 YFSETQ. V was trimmed by 0 bases and J by 4 bases, leaving 15 bases between them. This CDR3 contains 16 residues. In nucleotides, the CDR3 is TGCGCCAGCAGCTTGGCCCCTTTGAGGGAGGCAGATACGCAGTATTTT. Translating it yields CASSLAPLREADTQYF.

In this sample, this clone is large. The V and J genes are TRBV7-8 and TRBJ2-2, with D possibly TRBD2 on 5 matching bases. Germline V lookup: CDR1 SGHVS, CDR2 FQNEAQ. Trimming took off 1 base at V and 7 bases at J, with 13 bases between the two ends. The CDR3 is made up of 15 amino acids. In DNA, the CDR3 is TGTGCCAGCAGCTTAGGAACGGGGTTCGTCGGGGAGCTGTTTTTT. Its protein product is CASSLGTGFVGELFF.

The chain couples TRBV2 to TRBJ2-5; 10 positions agree with TRBD2. Trimming cost V 1 base and J 7 bases; bases outside gene matches: 6. Germline CDR1 reads SNHLY; CDR2 reads FYNNEI. CDR3 length: 15 amino acids. CDR3 sequence (DNA): TGTGCCAGCAGTGAAGTTGCTAGCGGGAGAGGGACCCAGTACTTC. This codes for CASSEVASGRGTQYF.

V usage is TRBV11-2 and J usage is TRBJ1-5, with D unresolved. Trimming removed 0 bases from V and 4 bases from J, with 4 bases in between. This CDR3 comprises 13 residues. Germline V gene sequence: CDR1 SGHAT, CDR2 FQNNGV. The CDR3 reads CASSLESNQPQHF. CDR3 nucleotides: TGTGCCAGCAGCTTAGAGTCTAATCAGCCCCAGCATTTT. Combining the CDR3 with reference TRBV11-2 and TRBJ1-5 gives the whole variable domain EAGVAQSPRYKIIEKRQSVAFWCNPISGHATLYWYQQILGQGPKLLIQFQNNGVVDDSQLPKDRFSAERLKGVDSTLKIQPAKLEDSAVYLCASSLESNQPQHFGDGTRLSIL.

The CDR3 nucleotides read TGTGCCAGTAGTATGTCTGTCAGTAGCACCGGGGAGCTGTTTTTT. It yields the protein CASSMSVSSTGELFF. This chain uses TRBV19 with TRBJ2-2; no definite D call. Per the germline V gene, CDR1 is LNHDA and CDR2 is SQIVND (reference sequence). This CDR3 is built from 15 residues. Trimming stripped 3 bases from V and 4 bases from J, with 12 bases between. Full variable domain (rest looked up from reference TRBV19 and TRBJ2-2): DGGITQSPKYLFRKEGQNVTLSCEQNLNHDAMYWYRQDPGQGLRLIYYSQIVNDFQKGDIAEGYSVSREKKESFPLTVTSAQKNPTAFYLCASSMSVSSTGELFFGEGSRLTVL.